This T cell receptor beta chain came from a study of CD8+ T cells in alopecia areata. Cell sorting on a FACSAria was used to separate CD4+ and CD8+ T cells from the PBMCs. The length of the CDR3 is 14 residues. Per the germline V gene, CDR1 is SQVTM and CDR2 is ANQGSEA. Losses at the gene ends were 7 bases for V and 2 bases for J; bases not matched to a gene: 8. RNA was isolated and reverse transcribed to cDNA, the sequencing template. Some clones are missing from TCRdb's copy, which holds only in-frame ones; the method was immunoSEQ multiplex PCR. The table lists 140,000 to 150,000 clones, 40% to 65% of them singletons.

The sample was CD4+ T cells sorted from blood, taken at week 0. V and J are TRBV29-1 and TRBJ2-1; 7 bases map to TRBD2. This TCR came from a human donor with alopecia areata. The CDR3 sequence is CSGTRVAAYNEQFF. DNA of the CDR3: TGCAGCGGGACTAGGGTAGCGGCCTACAATGAGCAGTTCTTC.